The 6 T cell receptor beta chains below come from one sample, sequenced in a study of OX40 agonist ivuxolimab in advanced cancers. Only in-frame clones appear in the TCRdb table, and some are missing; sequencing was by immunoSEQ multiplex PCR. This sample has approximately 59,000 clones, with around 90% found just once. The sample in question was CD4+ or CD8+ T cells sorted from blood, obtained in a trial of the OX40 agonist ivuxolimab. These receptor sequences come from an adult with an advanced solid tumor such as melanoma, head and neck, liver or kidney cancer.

The CDR3 region is CASSLLLGEGNEQFF. DNA for the CDR3: TGTGCCAGCAGCCTATTGCTAGGGGAGGGCAATGAGCAGTTCTTC. The rearrangement uses TRBV7-3 and TRBJ2-1; 7 nucleotides match TRBD2. V shed 5 bases and J 6 bases; nucleotides not matched to a gene: 10. Germline loops: CDR1 SGHTA, CDR2 FQGTGA. The CDR3 contains 15 residues.

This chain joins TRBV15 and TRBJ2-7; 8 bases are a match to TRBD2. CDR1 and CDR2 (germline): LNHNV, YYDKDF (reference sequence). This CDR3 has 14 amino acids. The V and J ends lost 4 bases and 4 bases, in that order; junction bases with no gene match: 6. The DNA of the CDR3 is TGTGCCACCAGCAAAACTAGCGGAGATTACGAGCAGTACTTC. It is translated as CATSKTSGDYEQYF.

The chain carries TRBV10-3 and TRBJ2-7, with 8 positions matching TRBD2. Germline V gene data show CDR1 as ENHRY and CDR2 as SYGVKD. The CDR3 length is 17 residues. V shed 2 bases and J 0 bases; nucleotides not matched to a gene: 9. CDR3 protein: CAISENSGTSFSYEQYF. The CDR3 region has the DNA TGTGCCATCAGTGAGAATAGCGGGACATCCTTCTCCTACGAGCAGTACTTC.

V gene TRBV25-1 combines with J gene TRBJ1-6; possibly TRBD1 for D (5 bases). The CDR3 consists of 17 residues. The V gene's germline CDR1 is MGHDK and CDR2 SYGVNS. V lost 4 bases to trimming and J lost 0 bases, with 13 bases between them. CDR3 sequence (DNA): TGTGCCAGCAGTGCAGGGCTACCCTACTCCTATAATTCACCCCTCCACTTT. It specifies CASSAGLPYSYNSPLHF.

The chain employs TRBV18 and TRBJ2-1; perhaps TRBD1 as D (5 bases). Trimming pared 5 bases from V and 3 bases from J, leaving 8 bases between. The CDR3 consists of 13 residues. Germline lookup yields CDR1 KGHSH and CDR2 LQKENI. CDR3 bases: TGTGCCAGCTCATTCAGGGACTACAATGAGCAGTTCTTC. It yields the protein CASSFRDYNEQFF.

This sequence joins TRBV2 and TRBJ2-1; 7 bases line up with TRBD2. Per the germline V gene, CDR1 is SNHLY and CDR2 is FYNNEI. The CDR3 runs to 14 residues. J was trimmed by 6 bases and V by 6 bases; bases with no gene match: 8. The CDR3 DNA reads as TGTGCCAGCAGAAGGCGGGAGCAGGGCAATGAGCAGTTCTTC. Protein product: CASRRREQGNEQFF.